The rows below give T cell receptor beta chains drawn from one sample of a study of blood T cell repertoires in COVID-19. The method was immunoSEQ multiplex PCR; TCRdb's version includes in-frame clones alone and lacks a portion of them. The sample has 150,000 to 200,000 clones, more than 60% seen once; the top ten hold roughly 8.6%. Sequences were obtained from peripheral blood. Receptors were obtained from a man between 60 and 70 years old with acute or convalescent COVID-19. The CDR3 runs from the conserved cysteine through the conserved F or W. The D gene is left open where the match is weak. The size entry is marked missing in some rows and otherwise reads once, few, many or a size class.

17,TRBD2,.,TRBV19,TRBJ2-3,CASSPNSAGGDTDTQYF,TGTGCCAGTAGTCCCAACTCAGCGGGGGGGGATACAGATACGCAGTATTTT
18,TRBD2,.,TRBV4-2,TRBJ2-2,CASSQEWRLAGNTGELFF,TGTGCCAGCAGCCAAGAGTGGAGACTAGCGGGGAACACCGGGGAGCTGTTTTTT
16,TRBD2,.,TRBV28,TRBJ2-2,CASSLGLAGDNGELFF,TGTGCCAGCAGTTTAGGGCTAGCGGGGGATAACGGGGAGCTGTTTTTT
14,.,.,TRBV28,TRBJ1-4,CASRWASTNEKLFF,TGTGCCAGCCGTTGGGCTTCGACTAATGAAAAACTGTTTTTT
14,TRBD1,.,TRBV30,TRBJ2-2,CAWKKTGWSGELFF,TGTGCCTGGAAAAAGACAGGGTGGAGCGGGGAGCTGTTTTTT
13,.,.,TRBV9,TRBJ1-2,CASSLVAGYGYTF,TGTGCCAGCAGTTTAGTGGCGGGCTATGGCTACACCTTC
13,.,.,TRBV4-3,TRBJ2-7,CASSQFGGHEQYF,TGCGCCAGCAGCCAATTCGGGGGGCACGAGCAGTACTTC
14,.,once,TRBV6-5,TRBJ1-6,CASTEGRVGSPLHF,TGTGCCAGCACCGAAGGCAGGGTCGGTTCACCCCTCCACTTT
14,TRBD1,.,TRBV5-1,TRBJ1-1,CASSWQGAGTEAFF,TGCGCCAGCAGCTGGCAGGGGGCGGGCACTGAAGCTTTCTTT
19,TRBD2,.,TRBV5-6,TRBJ2-7,CASSPLTSGAFRPSYEQYF,TGTGCCAGCAGCCCCCTGACTAGCGGGGCTTTTCGCCCCTCCTACGAGCAGTACTTC
14,.,.,TRBV9,TRBJ2-2,CASRRGTSTGELFF,TGTGCCAGCAGGCGTGGGACAAGCACCGGGGAGCTGTTTTTT
13,.,.,TRBV10-3,TRBJ2-5,CAISATAEETQYF,TGTGCCATCAGTGCGACAGCAGAAGAGACCCAGTACTTC
16,.,.,TRBV21-1,TRBJ2-7,CASSKTVAGGPYEQYF,TGTGCCAGCAGCAAGACGGTCGCGGGGGGCCCCTACGAGCAGTACTTC
13,.,.,TRBV12-3/TRBV12-4,TRBJ1-2,CASSTQGLDGYTF,TGTGCCAGCAGTACACAGGGTCTGGATGGCTACACCTTC
13,TRBD1,.,TRBV12-3/TRBV12-4,TRBJ2-4,CASSLDRANIQYF,TGTGCCAGCAGTTTGGACAGGGCAAACATTCAGTACTTC
12,.,few,TRBV24-1,TRBJ1-1,CATSDYRGKAFF,TGTGCCACCAGTGATTATCGGGGGAAGGCTTTCTTT
13,.,few,TRBV7-2,TRBJ1-4,CAGRAAGSEKLFF,TGTGCCGGAAGGGCCGCCGGGAGTGAAAAACTGTTTTTT
14,.,.,TRBV5-1,TRBJ2-5,CASSPLQGSETQYF,TGCGCCAGCAGCCCCCTACAGGGTTCAGAGACCCAGTACTTC
13,.,.,TRBV7-2,TRBJ1-5,CASSLAGDQPQHF,TGTGCCAGCAGCTTGGCAGGGGATCAGCCCCAGCATTTT
14,TRBD1,.,TRBV6-6,TRBJ1-5,CASTPGQGNQPQHF,TGTGCCAGCACCCCGGGACAGGGGAATCAGCCCCAGCATTTT
13,.,.,TRBV7-8,TRBJ2-2,CASKTVQTGELFF,TGTGCCAGTAAGACAGTCCAAACCGGGGAGCTGTTTTTT
12,.,.,TRBV11-3,TRBJ2-3,CASSRGYNTQYF,TGTGCCAGCAGCCGAGGTTACAATACGCAGTATTTT